This passage covers 10 T cell receptor beta chains from one sample sequenced in a study of blood T cell repertoires in COVID-19. Sequencing was performed with immunoSEQ multiplex PCR; in TCRdb, only in-frame clones are kept and a portion is missing. The sample includes about 100,000 clones, around nine tenths of them seen just once. Sequencing used peripheral blood. Receptors were obtained from a man in his sixties with acute or convalescent COVID-19.

The chain links TRBV12-3 or TRBV12-4 to TRBJ2-7, with D possibly being TRBD1 (6 bases). This CDR3 is built from 12 residues. Trimming took off 5 bases at V and 6 bases at J, with 11 bases between the two ends. The CDR3 protein is CASSTGRGEQYF. The CDR3 DNA sequence: TGTGCCAGCAGTACAGGCAGGGGCGAGCAGTACTTC.

The CDR3 DNA reads as TGTGCCAGCAGCGTCGACCTAGCGGAGCTGTTTTTT. It specifies CASSVDLAELFF. The chain combines TRBV9 with TRBJ2-2; TRBD2 might be the D (5 bases). The CDR3 consists of 12 residues. The V end lost 2 bases, the J end lost 10 bases, and 9 bases lay between the germline ends. The germline CDR1 and CDR2 sequences are SGDLS and YYNGEE. Full variable domain (rest looked up from reference TRBV9 and TRBJ2-2): DSGVTQTPKHLITATGQRVTLRCSPRSGDLSVYWYQQSLDQGLQFLIQYYNGEERAKGNILERFSAQQFPDLHSELNLSSLELGDSALYFCASSVDLAELFFGEGSRLTVL.

This chain joins TRBV5-4 and TRBJ1-1; D uncertain. Per germline, CDR1 SGHNT and CDR2 YYREEE (reference sequence). V was pared by 1 base and J by 0 bases, with 10 bases between. The CDR3 sequence is 15 residues long. DNA of the CDR3: TGTGCCAGCAGCTTGTACGCAGGAATGAACACTGAAGCTTTCTTT. It yields the protein CASSLYAGMNTEAFF.

The V call is TRBV27, the J call TRBJ1-5, with a tentative D call TRBD1 (6 bases). This CDR3 has 16 residues. The ends were cut back, 5 bases at V and 6 bases at J, with 20 bases in the middle. The germline CDR1 and CDR2 sequences are MNHEY and SMNVEV (reference sequence). The chain's CDR3 is CASSPSRQVPGQPQHF. Written as DNA, the CDR3 is TGTGCCAGCAGTCCCTCCCGACAGGTACCGGGTCAGCCCCAGCATTTT.

This chain uses TRBV28 with TRBJ1-5; 7 bases agree with TRBD1. The trim removed 8 bases at V and 3 bases at J, leaving 10 bases unmatched. The CDR3 length is 15 residues. Looked up from germline, CDR1 is MDHEN and CDR2 is SYDVKM. DNA for the CDR3: TGTGCCAGCCAGATGATACAGGGGTCCAATCAGCCCCAGCATTTT. It is translated as CASQMIQGSNQPQHF.

This chain uses TRBV28 with TRBJ2-7; no reliable D call. The germline gives CDR1 MDHEN, CDR2 SYDVKM. Trimming shortened V by 2 bases and J by 3 bases, and 8 bases separated the two germline ends. This CDR3 has 13 residues. CDR3 sequence (DNA): TGTGCCAGCAGTTTAGGTAGTCTCTACGAGCAGTACTTC. Translated: CASSLGSLYEQYF.

J is TRBJ2-7 and V is TRBV29-1, with TRBD1 matching over 9 bases. The CDR3 loop spans 15 amino acids. CDR1 is SQVTM and CDR2 is ANQGSEA in the germline V gene. Losses at the gene ends were 1 base for V and 6 bases for J; bases not matched to a gene: 10. CDR3 nucleotides: TGCAGCGTTGAAGTCCCCGGGACAGGGTTATCCGAGCAGTACTTC. This codes for CSVEVPGTGLSEQYF.

The CDR3 is CASSAQGLYEQYF. CDR3 nucleotide sequence: TGTGCCAGCAGTGCTCAGGGACTCTACGAGCAGTACTTC. The chain recombines TRBV25-1 with TRBJ2-7; TRBD2 is a possible D gene (6 bases). This CDR3 has 13 amino acids. Trimming pared 4 bases from V and 3 bases from J, leaving 10 bases between. Germline CDR1 and CDR2: MGHDK and SYGVNS.

This chain joins TRBV7-9 and TRBJ2-3; TRBD2 agrees at 12 bases. After removal of 5 bases from V and 4 bases from J, the junction contained 10 bases not matched to a gene. Germline CDR1 is SEHNR and CDR2 is FQNEAQ (reference sequence). CDR3 length: 17 residues. The CDR3 region has the DNA TGTGCCAGCAGCCGAATAGCCCTAGCGGGGGGGCCAGATACGCAGTATTTT. It is translated as CASSRIALAGGPDTQYF.

V usage is TRBV6-2 or TRBV6-3 and J usage is TRBJ1-2; no firm D call. V was cut by 0 bases and J by 4 bases, with 9 bases left in between. Germline assignment: CDR1 MNHEY and CDR2 SVGEGT. The CDR3 consists of 14 residues. This CDR3 is CASSYSTSAYGYTF. The CDR3 nucleotides are TGTGCCAGCAGTTACTCGACATCCGCCTATGGCTACACCTTC.